The 5 T cell receptor beta chains listed next were all sequenced from one sample in a study of blood T cell repertoires in COVID-19. Here immunoSEQ multiplex PCR was the method, and the copy in TCRdb shows in-frame clones only, minus some. This table has some 200,000 clones, nearly 90% appearing once. The sequencing sample was made of peripheral blood. The receptors shown here come from a woman aged 18 to 35 who had recovered from COVID-19.

A note on this clone: The sample holds other DNA sequences that translate to the same CDR3. This chain joins TRBV27 and TRBJ1-2; no clear D gene. The ends were cut back, 2 bases at V and 2 bases at J, with 6 bases in the middle. The CDR3 has 13 residues. The germline CDR1 and CDR2 sequences are MNHEY and SMNVEV (reference sequence). CDR3 DNA sequence: TGTGCCAGCAGTTTAGCGGGGAACTATGGCTACACCTTC. Amino acids: CASSLAGNYGYTF.

The chain combines TRBV6-6 with TRBJ2-1; TRBD1 is a possible D gene (5 bases). The CDR3 sequence is 16 residues long. The V and J ends lost 2 bases and 1 base respectively, with 12 bases between them. Germline CDR1 reads MNHNY; CDR2 reads SVGAGI (reference sequence). CDR3 bases: TGTGCCAGCAGTTACCCTAAGACAGAGTCCTACAATGAGCAGTTCTTC. This sequence encodes CASSYPKTESYNEQFF.

The rearrangement joins TRBV7-6 to TRBJ1-1; D possibly corresponds to TRBD1 (6 bases). V lost 5 bases to trimming and J lost 2 bases, with 15 bases between them. Germline CDR1 and CDR2: SGHVS and FNYEAQ. The length of the CDR3 is 15 residues. CDR3: CASSPSGGVNTEAFF. The CDR3 coding sequence is TGTGCCAGCAGCCCTAGTGGGGGCGTCAACACTGAAGCTTTCTTT.

The CDR3 nucleotides are TGTGCCTGGACAGGGGAGGGAGATACGCAGTATTTT. Protein: CAWTGEGDTQYF. The rearrangement links TRBV30 to TRBJ2-3; D is perhaps TRBD2 (7 bases). Germline V gives CDR1 GTSNPN, CDR2 SVGIG (reference sequence). Deletions cut 4 bases from V and 5 bases from J, with 10 bases between. This CDR3 is built from 12 residues.

This chain connects TRBV4-1 to TRBJ1-5; a weak D match, TRBD1 (5 bases). V was pared by 3 bases and J by 3 bases, with 21 bases between. Looked up from germline, CDR1 is MGHRA and CDR2 is YSYEKL. This CDR3 spans 18 amino acids. CDR3 in DNA: TGCGCCAGCAGCCAGGCGTCCTGGGGGGACGGTTACAATCAGCCCCAGCATTTT. Encoded protein: CASSQASWGDGYNQPQHF.